These 12 T cell receptor beta chains came from one sample sequenced in a study of cytomegalovirus exposure and HLA in healthy donors. The primer mix had 60 Vbeta and 13 Jbeta primers. The method was immunoSEQ multiplex PCR; TCRdb's version includes in-frame clones alone and lacks a portion of them. The sample has 160,000 or so clones; over 80% are singletons. Material: PBMCs. These receptor sequences come from a man aged 50 to 59 in good health and CMV-seropositive.

The gene calls are TRBV5-1 and TRBJ2-1; a weak D match, TRBD2 (6 bases). In germline, CDR1 is SGHRS, CDR2 YFSETQ. The CDR3 consists of 14 residues. Between the trimmed V and J ends, which lost 6 bases and 6 bases, there was a span of 16 bases. CDR3 residues: CASNQDGSLNEQFF. In nucleotides, the CDR3 is TGCGCCAGCAACCAGGACGGGAGTCTCAATGAGCAGTTCTTC.

For this clone: The junction and the germline gene differ at one end; a read error may be behind it. The gene calls are TRBV7-9 and TRBJ2-5; 7 bases are shared with TRBD2. CDR3 length: 15 amino acids. CDR1 and CDR2 (germline): SEHNR, FQNEAQ (reference sequence). CDR3 DNA: TGTTCCAGCAGCTCCCTAGCGGTATCTCAAGAGACCCAGTACTTC. Its protein product is CSSSSLAVSQETQYF.

The V gene is TRBV28, the J gene TRBJ2-7; D is ambiguous. Germline CDR1 reads MDHEN; CDR2 reads SYDVKM. The CDR3 loop spans 14 amino acids. V shed 6 bases and J shed 1 base, with 13 bases lying between them. The CDR3 bases are TGTGCCAGCAGCCCCACCGTCTATTCCTACGAGCAGTACTTC. Amino acids: CASSPTVYSYEQYF.

This clone was seen a few times. The rearrangement uses TRBV28 and TRBJ1-4; D is unresolved. Trimming removed 4 bases at V and 4 bases at J, with 13 bases between. The length of the CDR3 is 15 residues. CDR1 and CDR2 from the germline V gene are MDHEN and SYDVKM. In DNA, the CDR3 is TGTGCCAGCAGTTCCGAACAGCCACTTAATGAAAAACTGTTTTTT. This sequence encodes CASSSEQPLNEKLFF.

The chain combines TRBV10-3 with TRBJ2-1, with 9 bases matching TRBD1. The CDR3 spans 16 residues. The germline gives CDR1 ENHRY, CDR2 SYGVKD. J was trimmed by 7 bases and V by 0 bases; bases with no gene match: 7. The CDR3 bases are TGTGCCATCAGTGAGTCTCCGGGACAGGGTCCTAATGAGCAGTTCTTC. It specifies CAISESPGQGPNEQFF.

The gene calls are TRBV7-9 and TRBJ2-1; 7 bases are shared with TRBD2. The CDR3 spans 15 residues. Losses at the gene ends were 5 bases for V and 2 bases for J; bases not matched to a gene: 6. Germline values: CDR1 SEHNR, CDR2 FQNEAQ (reference sequence). The CDR3 loop is CASSLAGVAYNEQFF. The CDR3 bases are TGTGCCAGCAGCCTGGCGGGGGTTGCCTACAATGAGCAGTTCTTC.

The rearrangement joins TRBV18 to TRBJ2-5; TRBD1 matches 7 bases. The DNA end is a closer match to TRBJ2-7, so the J assignment may be wrong. Germline assignment: CDR1 KGHSH and CDR2 LQKENI. The CDR3 is 15 residues long. Here the CDR3 DNA reads TGTGCCAGCTCACCACCGAGGGGGCTTGGGTACGAGCAGTACTTC. Translation: CASSPPRGLGYEQYF.

The chain joins TRBV5-1 to TRBJ2-2; 9 bases map to TRBD1. Germline V gene lookup returns CDR1 SGHRS and CDR2 YFSETQ. Trimming cost V 7 bases and J 4 bases; bases outside gene matches: 8. The CDR3 spans 15 residues. The CDR3 spells CASSDTGGGTGELFF. The CDR3 DNA sequence: TGCGCCAGCTCTGATACAGGGGGCGGCACCGGGGAGCTGTTTTTT.

This clone was found a few times. The chain carries TRBV27 and TRBJ2-1, with a weak D call TRBD2 (5 bases). The germline V and J ends were trimmed by 7 bases and 0 bases, with 16 bases remaining between them. The CDR3 has 16 amino acids. Germline V gives CDR1 MNHEY, CDR2 SMNVEV (reference sequence). CDR3 residues: CASISWEPFSYNEQFF. The CDR3 nucleotides read TGTGCCAGCATCTCCTGGGAGCCCTTCTCCTACAATGAGCAGTTCTTC.

V and J are TRBV5-1 and TRBJ2-3; 9 positions agree with TRBD2. The V and J ends lost 7 bases and 3 bases, in that order; junction bases with no gene match: 9. The CDR3 is 15 residues long. Germline V gene data show CDR1 as SGHRS and CDR2 as YFSETQ. CDR3 coding DNA: TGCGCCAGCGGAGGAGCGGGGGGTGATACAGATACGCAGTATTTT. It is translated as CASGGAGGDTDTQYF.

The chain recombines TRBV6-5 with TRBJ2-4, with D perhaps TRBD1 (5 bases). Trimming stripped 5 bases from V and 0 bases from J, with 11 bases between. This CDR3 spans 15 amino acids. The germline CDR1 and CDR2 sequences are MNHEY and SVGAGI. This CDR3 is CASSNAGIAKNIQYF. The DNA for the CDR3 is TGTGCCAGCAGTAACGCAGGGATAGCCAAAAACATTCAGTACTTC.

Note on this clone: Germline and junction disagree at one end, which may indicate a read error. J is TRBJ2-2 and V is TRBV7-9; unclear D gene. The CDR3 extends over 12 amino acids. Germline assignment: CDR1 SEHNR and CDR2 FQNEAQ (reference sequence). CDR3 coding DNA: TGTTCCAGCAGCTACGGCACCGGGGAGCTGTTTTTT. It translates to CSSSYGTGELFF.